This T cell receptor beta chain is drawn from a study of T cell changes during pregnancy in multiple sclerosis (dated by TCRdb to between 2017 and 2020). Background for the entire study: The study examined how the T cell repertoire changed over the course of pregnancy in women with multiple sclerosis.

Libraries came from the immunoSEQ multiplex PCR assay. Sourced from immuneACCESS, this table was stored by TCRdb with only in-frame sequences that have V and J called. A share of the clones is absent; for the studies checked, an unresolved V gene accounts for under half, and the remainder has no known explanation. The sample yields around 31,000 clones; 90% were counted once. The biggest ten clones account for approximately 0.5% of the sample. A single count supports this clone. It lacks a known antigen. Per-base quality was not reported, and no clone a single base away is much larger than it. V loses 0 bases of germline sequence and J loses 2 bases, and the interval between the two ends is 11 bases. The CDR3 has 15 amino acids, counting the end cysteine and phenylalanine. Only the CDR3 region is kept as DNA, spanning 45 bases read in frame from base 1. According to the germline V gene, CDR1 reads MNHEY and CDR2 reads SVGAGI.

This receptor was obtained from a female donor in good health, enrolled as a control in a pregnancy study. Sequencing was performed on CD4+ T cells from peripheral blood mononuclear cells, taken in the third trimester of pregnancy. The rearranged chain carries TRBV6-5 and TRBJ2-7; TRBD1 might be the D gene, on 7 matching bases. Here is the DNA: TGTGCCAGCAGTTACTCCTCCAGGGGGGCCTACGAGCAGTACTTC. Translation gives CASSYSSRGAYEQYF.